This T cell receptor (beta chain) was captured by sequencing in a study of cytomegalovirus exposure and HLA in healthy donors. The donors comprised healthy bone marrow donors. Regarding the study as a whole: Later analysis suggested links between common viral pathogens and several top significant clusters.

The PCR ran on 60 Vbeta and 13 Jbeta primers. This table comes from immunoSEQ multiplex PCR, and its TCRdb copy is limited to in-frame clones, with some not included. The sample carries about 170,000 clones, approximately 81% recorded once. Germline CDR1 is LNHNV and CDR2 is YYDKDF (reference sequence). Losses at the gene ends were 0 bases for V and 6 bases for J; bases not matched to a gene: 3. The CDR3 is made up of 15 amino acids. Notes on this clone: Its antigen is as yet unknown.

The receptor's source is a woman younger than 35 in good health and CMV-seronegative. Sequenced sample: PBMCs. This chain links TRBV15 with TRBJ2-1; 9 nucleotides match TRBD2. CDR3 loop: CATSRDLAGANEQFF. As DNA, the CDR3 is TGTGCCACCAGCAGAGATTTAGCGGGAGCCAATGAGCAGTTCTTC. Looking up the rest from reference TRBV15 and TRBJ2-1 gives the full variable domain: DAMVIQNPRYQVTQFGKPVTLSCSQTLNHNVMYWYQQKSSQAPKLLFHYYDKDFNNEADTPDNFQSRRPNTSFCFLDIRSPGLGDTAMYLCATSRDLAGANEQFFGPGTRLTVL.